This TCR beta chain derives from a study of blood T cell repertoires in COVID-19. The wider study: Samples of COVID-19 (acute and convalescent) were obtained from the United States, Italy and Spain.

Per the original data handling: The assay estimated nucleated cells by amplifying reference gene primers. Here immunoSEQ multiplex PCR was the method, and the copy in TCRdb shows in-frame clones only, minus some. V and J calls and clone size are given by that table; D and trimming were obtained from the DNA. Here the sample spans tens of thousands of clones, 65% to 90% being singletons. This receptor was obtained from a human donor in a cohort sampled during active COVID-19. Sequencing was done on a sample of peripheral blood.

CDR3 in amino acids: CASSQDMRQETYEQYF. The CDR3 DNA is TGCGCCAGCAGCCAAGATATGAGACAGGAGACTTACGAGCAGTACTTC. The chain joins TRBV4-3 to TRBJ2-7; the D gene is possibly TRBD1 (6 bases). The germline gives CDR1 LGHNA, CDR2 YSLEER. V was cut by 0 bases and J by 4 bases, with 16 bases left in between. The CDR3 consists of 16 residues.